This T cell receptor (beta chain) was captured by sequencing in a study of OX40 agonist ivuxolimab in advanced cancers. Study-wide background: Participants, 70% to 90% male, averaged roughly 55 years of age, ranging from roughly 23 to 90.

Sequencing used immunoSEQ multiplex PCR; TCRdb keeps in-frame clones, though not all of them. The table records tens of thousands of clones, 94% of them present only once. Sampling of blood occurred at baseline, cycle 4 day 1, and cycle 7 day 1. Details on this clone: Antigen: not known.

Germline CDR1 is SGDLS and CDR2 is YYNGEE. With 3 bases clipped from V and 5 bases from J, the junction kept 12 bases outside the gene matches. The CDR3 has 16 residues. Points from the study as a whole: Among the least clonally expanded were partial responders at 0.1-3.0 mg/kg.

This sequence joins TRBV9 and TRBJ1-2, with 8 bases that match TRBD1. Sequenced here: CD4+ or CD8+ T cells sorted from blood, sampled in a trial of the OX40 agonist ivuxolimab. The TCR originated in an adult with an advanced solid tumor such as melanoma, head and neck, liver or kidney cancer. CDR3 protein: CASSATQGAPGYGYTF. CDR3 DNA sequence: TGTGCCAGCAGCGCCACCCAGGGGGCGCCGGGGTATGGCTACACCTTC.